This T cell receptor beta chain was retrieved from a study of blood T cell repertoires in COVID-19. Study-wide background: Sample material is recorded as cDNA or gDNA derived from T cells, B-cell-depleted T cells, or PBMCs.

Profiling relied on immunoSEQ multiplex PCR, and the TCRdb table lists in-frame clones only, not all of them. This sample has about 55,000 clones, with around 85% found just once. Germline V lookup: CDR1 MNHEY, CDR2 SVGAGI. V gave up 8 bases and J gave up 5 bases, with 15 bases separating them. The CDR3 sequence is 14 residues long. The material sequenced was peripheral blood. The clonotype originates from a human donor in a cohort sampled during active COVID-19. The chain carries TRBV6-5 and TRBJ1-4; D gene uncertain. The CDR3 protein is CASRRASLNEKLFF. Here the CDR3 DNA reads TGTGCCAGCCGGAGAGCCTCCCTCAATGAAAAACTGTTTTTT.